These T cell receptor beta chains were read from a single sample in a study of cytomegalovirus exposure and HLA in healthy donors. TCRdb's copy holds only in-frame clones and misses some; the assay was immunoSEQ multiplex PCR. The table has about 160,000 clones, about four fifths seen once. The sample taken for sequencing was PBMCs. The receptors shown here come from a man in his thirties or forties in good health and CMV-seronegative. Both conserved end residues are trimmed from each CDR3. A D gene is named only where the DNA matches it firmly.

j_call,v_call,d_call,cdr3_aa
TRBJ2-7,TRBV5-5,TRBD1,ASSFRSGTGAYEQY
TRBJ1-2,TRBV27,TRBD1,ASTPFHRGLPSGYT
TRBJ2-7,TRBV5-4,TRBD1,ASSSHRGASYEQY
TRBJ2-1,TRBV10-1,-,ASSESGARLTYNEQF
TRBJ2-3,TRBV23-1,TRBD2,ASSHLGLGTSGSSTDTQY
TRBJ2-7,TRBV20-1,-,SARKLEQY
TRBJ2-2,TRBV19,TRBD1,ASSLTGLVTGELF
TRBJ2-1,TRBV5-4,TRBD1,AFWTGVNEQF
TRBJ2-1,TRBV7-9,-,ASSLRLAPRVNEQF
TRBJ2-1,TRBV28,TRBD2,ASSVTSGSYNEQF
TRBJ2-7,TRBV30,-,AWSSRVGFEQY
TRBJ2-3,TRBV9,TRBD2,ASSVGGGGTDTQY
TRBJ2-7,TRBV11-2,TRBD2,ASSPVGASGGGWQY
TRBJ2-2,TRBV5-1,TRBD1,ASTLRTGANTGELF
TRBJ2-7,TRBV25-1,TRBD1,ASSPRQGSYEQY
TRBJ1-5,TRBV15,-,ATSRGRGRDQPQH
TRBJ2-3,TRBV29-1,TRBD2,SAGLADTQY
TRBJ1-2,TRBV5-1,TRBD1,ASSSGTGGENYGYT
TRBJ2-7,TRBV28,TRBD1,ASSSADREADEQY
TRBJ1-4,TRBV5-1,TRBD1,ASSLARAGGEKLF
TRBJ1-2,TRBV28,TRBD1,ASSFPAGGGYGYT
TRBJ1-1,TRBV7-2,TRBD1,ASSRGTGGALGTEAF
TRBJ2-7,TRBV5-1,-,ASSLSQGRYEQY
TRBJ1-2,TRBV11-2,-,ASSSTGPNTYGYT
TRBJ2-3,TRBV13,-,ASSLGVAPQVTQY
TRBJ1-1,TRBV23-1,-,ASSQGGRLITVLMNTEAF
TRBJ1-2,TRBV7-8,-,ASSSTEVKAANYGYT
TRBJ1-2,TRBV2,TRBD1,ASKTDRESGYT
TRBJ2-7,TRBV28,-,ATGVLEQY
TRBJ1-5,TRBV2,TRBD1,ASGGNRGGNQPQH
TRBJ2-7,TRBV5-1,-,ASSFITGNHEQY
TRBJ2-7,TRBV9,-,ASSSTSFSYEQY
TRBJ2-6,TRBV5-1,-,ASSTKGDGANVLT
TRBJ2-1,TRBV11-2,-,ASSPWGDNEQF
TRBJ2-2,TRBV28,TRBD2,ASSSGLAGSRNTGELF
TRBJ1-2,TRBV30,-,AWSRAGGPGYGYT
TRBJ1-1,TRBV28,TRBD1,ASSLYAMTGVSTEAF
TRBJ1-1,TRBV6-1,TRBD1,ASTLTGGRNTEAF
TRBJ1-3,TRBV5-6,TRBD1,ASSLRGRTGGSGNTIY
TRBJ2-3,TRBV9,-,ASSVGEMGGTDTQY
TRBJ2-2,TRBV9,-,ASSAQLTGELF
TRBJ1-2,TRBV7-9,-,ASSLAGAGLGSGYT
TRBJ2-7,TRBV4-2,-,ASSQGLGVLYEQY